The present T cell receptor (beta chain) was sequenced within a study of T-cell memory formation after mild COVID-19. TCRdb reprocessed the 5' RACE reads with MiXCR, giving one entry per CDR3 protein. The sample has more than 250,000 distinct CDR3 sequences, over 15% seen once. This CDR3 spans 14 amino acids. Looked up from germline, CDR1 is SGHTA and CDR2 is FQGNSA. Trimming took 5 bases from V and 7 from J, leaving 16 bases between them. The origin of this receptor is a man between 18 and 35 years old who had mild COVID-19 (a few samples of this study predate the infection). Cell type and time point are not known. This sequence joins TRBV7-2 and TRBJ2-3, with D perhaps TRBD1 or TRBD2 (5 bases each). The sequenced material came from PBMCs or a T cell subset sorted from them (not recorded which). The CDR3, as DNA: TGTGCCAGCAGCCCCCGAGGGGTTTCACATACGCAGTATTTT. It specifies CASSPRGVSHTQYF.